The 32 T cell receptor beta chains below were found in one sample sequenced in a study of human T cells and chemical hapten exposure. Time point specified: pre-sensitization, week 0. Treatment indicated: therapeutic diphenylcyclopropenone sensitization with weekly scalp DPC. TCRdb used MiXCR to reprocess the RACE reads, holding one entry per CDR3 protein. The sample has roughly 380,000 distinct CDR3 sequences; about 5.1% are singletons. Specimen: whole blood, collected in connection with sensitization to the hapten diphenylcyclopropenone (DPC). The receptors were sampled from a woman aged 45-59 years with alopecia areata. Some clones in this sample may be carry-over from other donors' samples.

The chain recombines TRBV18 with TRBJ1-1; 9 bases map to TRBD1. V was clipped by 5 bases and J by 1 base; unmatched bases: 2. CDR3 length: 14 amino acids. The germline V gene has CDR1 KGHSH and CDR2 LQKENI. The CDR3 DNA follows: TGTGCCAGCTCAACGGGACAGGGGAACACTGAAGCTTTCTTT. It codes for CASSTGQGNTEAFF.

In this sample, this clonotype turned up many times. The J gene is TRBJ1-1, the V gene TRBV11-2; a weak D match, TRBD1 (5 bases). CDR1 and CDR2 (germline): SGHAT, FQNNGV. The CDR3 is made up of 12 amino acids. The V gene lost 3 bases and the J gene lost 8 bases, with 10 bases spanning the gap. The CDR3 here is CASSFGTAEAFF. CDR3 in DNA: TGTGCCAGCAGCTTCGGGACTGCCGAAGCTTTCTTT.

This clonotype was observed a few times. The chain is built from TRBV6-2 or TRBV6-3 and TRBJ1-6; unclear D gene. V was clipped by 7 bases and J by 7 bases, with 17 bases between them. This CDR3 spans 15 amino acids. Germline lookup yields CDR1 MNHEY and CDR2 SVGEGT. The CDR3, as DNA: TGTGCCAGCACCTGGAACTGGGGTCCGAATTCACCCCTCCACTTT. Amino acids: CASTWNWGPNSPLHF.

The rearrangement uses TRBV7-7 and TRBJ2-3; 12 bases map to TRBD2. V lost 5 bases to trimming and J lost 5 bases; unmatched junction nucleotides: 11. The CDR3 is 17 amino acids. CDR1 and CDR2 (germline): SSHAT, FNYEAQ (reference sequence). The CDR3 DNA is TGTGCCAGCAGCCCTCGACTAGCGGGGGCCGCCCGAGATACGCAGTATTTT. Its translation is CASSPRLAGAARDTQYF.

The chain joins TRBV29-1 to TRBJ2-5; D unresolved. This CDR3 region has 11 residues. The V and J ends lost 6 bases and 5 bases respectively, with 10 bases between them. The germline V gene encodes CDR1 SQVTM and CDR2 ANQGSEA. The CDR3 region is CSVGQKETQYF. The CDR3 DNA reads TGCAGCGTCGGCCAAAAGGAGACCCAGTACTTC.

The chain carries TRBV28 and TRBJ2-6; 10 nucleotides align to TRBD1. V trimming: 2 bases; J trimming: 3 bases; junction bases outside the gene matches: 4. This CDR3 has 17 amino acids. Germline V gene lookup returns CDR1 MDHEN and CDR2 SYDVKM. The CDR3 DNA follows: TGTGCCAGCAGTTTAGGACAGGGGGTTGGTGGGGCCAACGTCCTGACTTTC. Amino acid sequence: CASSLGQGVGGANVLTF.

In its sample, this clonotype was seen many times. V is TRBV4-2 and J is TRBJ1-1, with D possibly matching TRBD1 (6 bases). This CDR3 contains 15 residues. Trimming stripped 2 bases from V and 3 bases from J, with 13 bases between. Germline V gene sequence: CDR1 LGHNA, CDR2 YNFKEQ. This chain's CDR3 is CASSQTGGADTEAFF. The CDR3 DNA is TGTGCCAGCAGCCAAACGGGGGGGGCAGACACTGAAGCTTTCTTT.

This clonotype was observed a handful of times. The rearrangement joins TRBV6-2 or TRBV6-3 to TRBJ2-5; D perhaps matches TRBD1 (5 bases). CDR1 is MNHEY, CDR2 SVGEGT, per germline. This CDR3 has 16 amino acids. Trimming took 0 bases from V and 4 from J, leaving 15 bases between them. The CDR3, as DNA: TGTGCCAGCAGTTACTCGCCAGGGCCCATCGGAGAGACCCAGTACTTC. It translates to CASSYSPGPIGETQYF.

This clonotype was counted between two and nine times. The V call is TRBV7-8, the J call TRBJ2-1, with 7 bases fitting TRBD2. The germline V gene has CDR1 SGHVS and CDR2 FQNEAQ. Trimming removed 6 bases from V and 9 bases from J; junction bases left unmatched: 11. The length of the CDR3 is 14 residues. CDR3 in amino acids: CASSIGRVAGEQFF. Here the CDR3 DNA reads TGTGCCAGCAGTATCGGGCGTGTAGCGGGTGAGCAGTTCTTC.

The CDR3 DNA reads TGTGCCAGTCGGGTATTTGACGGACCCTACGAGCAGTACTTC. Residues: CASRVFDGPYEQYF. The V gene is TRBV18, the J gene TRBJ2-7; D not certain. V lost 9 bases and J lost 2, with 17 bases in between. This CDR3 has 14 residues. Looked up from germline, CDR1 is KGHSH and CDR2 is LQKENI. The full variable domain, completed using reference TRBV18 and TRBJ2-7, is NAGVMQNPRHLVRRRGQEARLRCSPMKGHSHVYWYRQLPEEGLKFMVYLQKENIIDESGMPKERFSAEFPKEGPSILRIQQVVRGDSAAYFCASRVFDGPYEQYFGPGTRLTVT.

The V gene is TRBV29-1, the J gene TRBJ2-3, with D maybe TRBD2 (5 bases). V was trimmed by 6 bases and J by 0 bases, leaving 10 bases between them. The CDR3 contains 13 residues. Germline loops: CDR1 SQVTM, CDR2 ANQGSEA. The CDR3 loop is CSVRADSTDTQYF. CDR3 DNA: TGCAGCGTCCGAGCGGATAGCACAGATACGCAGTATTTT.

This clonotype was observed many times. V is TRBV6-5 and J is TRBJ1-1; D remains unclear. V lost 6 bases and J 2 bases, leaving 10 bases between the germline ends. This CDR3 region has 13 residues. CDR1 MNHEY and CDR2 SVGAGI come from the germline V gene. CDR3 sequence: CASRLHLNTEAFF. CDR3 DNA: TGTGCCAGCAGACTTCACCTTAACACTGAAGCTTTCTTT.

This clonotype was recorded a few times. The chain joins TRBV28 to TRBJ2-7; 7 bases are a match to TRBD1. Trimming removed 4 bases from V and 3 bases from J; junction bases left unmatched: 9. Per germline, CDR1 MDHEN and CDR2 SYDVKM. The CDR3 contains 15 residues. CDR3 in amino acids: CASSWTGAEVYEQYF. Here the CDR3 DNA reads TGTGCCAGCAGTTGGACAGGCGCCGAAGTCTACGAGCAGTACTTC.

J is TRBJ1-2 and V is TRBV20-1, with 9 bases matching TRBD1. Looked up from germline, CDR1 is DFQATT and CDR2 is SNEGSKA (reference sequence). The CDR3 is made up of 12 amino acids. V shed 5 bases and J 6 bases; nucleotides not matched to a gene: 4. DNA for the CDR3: TGCAGTGCTGGACAGGGGAGGGATGGCTACACCTTC. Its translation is CSAGQGRDGYTF.

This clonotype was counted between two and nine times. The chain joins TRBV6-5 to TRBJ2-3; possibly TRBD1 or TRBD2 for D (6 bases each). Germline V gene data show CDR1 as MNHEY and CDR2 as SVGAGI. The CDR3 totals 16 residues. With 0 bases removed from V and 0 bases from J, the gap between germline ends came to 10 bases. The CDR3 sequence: CASSYSGGISTDTQYF. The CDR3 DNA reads TGTGCCAGCAGTTACTCAGGGGGGATTAGCACAGATACGCAGTATTTT.

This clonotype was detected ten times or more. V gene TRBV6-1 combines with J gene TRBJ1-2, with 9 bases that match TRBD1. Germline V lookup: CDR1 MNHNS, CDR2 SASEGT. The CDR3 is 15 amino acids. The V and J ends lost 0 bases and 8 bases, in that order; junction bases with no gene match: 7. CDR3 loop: CASSEAGTGTHGYTF. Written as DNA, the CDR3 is TGTGCCAGCAGTGAAGCTGGGACAGGGACCCACGGCTACACCTTC.

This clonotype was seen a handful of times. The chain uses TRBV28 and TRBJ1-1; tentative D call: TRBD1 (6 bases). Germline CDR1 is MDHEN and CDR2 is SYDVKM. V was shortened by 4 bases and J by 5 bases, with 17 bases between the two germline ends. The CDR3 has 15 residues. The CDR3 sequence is CASSWPPGGGTEAFF. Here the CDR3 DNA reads TGTGCCAGCAGTTGGCCCCCGGGGGGCGGGACTGAAGCTTTCTTT.

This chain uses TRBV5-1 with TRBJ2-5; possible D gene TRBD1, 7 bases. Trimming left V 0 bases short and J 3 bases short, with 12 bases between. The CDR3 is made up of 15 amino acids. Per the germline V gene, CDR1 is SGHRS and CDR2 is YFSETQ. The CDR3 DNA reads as TGCGCCAGCAGCTTGGGTCGCAGGGGGGAAGAGACCCAGTACTTC. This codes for CASSLGRRGEETQYF.

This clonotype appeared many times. The CDR3 bases are TGTGCCAGCAGTTTTTACAGCCTTAATCCCTTCTATGGCTACACCTTC. It translates to CASSFYSLNPFYGYTF. The chain links TRBV27 to TRBJ1-2; D unclear. V was pared by 3 bases and J by 4 bases, with 18 bases between. The germline CDR1 and CDR2 sequences are MNHEY and SMNVEV (reference sequence). The CDR3 extends over 16 amino acids.

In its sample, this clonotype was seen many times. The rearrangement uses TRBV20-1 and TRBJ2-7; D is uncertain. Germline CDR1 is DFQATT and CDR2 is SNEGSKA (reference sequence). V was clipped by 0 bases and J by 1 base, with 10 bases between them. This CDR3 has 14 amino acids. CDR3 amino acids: CSARDAQLSYEQYF. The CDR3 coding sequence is TGCAGTGCTAGAGATGCCCAACTGTCCTACGAGCAGTACTTC.

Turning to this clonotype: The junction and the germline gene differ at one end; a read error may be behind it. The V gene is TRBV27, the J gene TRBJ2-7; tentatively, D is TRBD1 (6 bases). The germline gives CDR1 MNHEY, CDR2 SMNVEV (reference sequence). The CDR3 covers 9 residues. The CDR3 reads CATYPQGIF. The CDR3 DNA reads TGTGCCACCTACCCGCAGGGGATCTTC.

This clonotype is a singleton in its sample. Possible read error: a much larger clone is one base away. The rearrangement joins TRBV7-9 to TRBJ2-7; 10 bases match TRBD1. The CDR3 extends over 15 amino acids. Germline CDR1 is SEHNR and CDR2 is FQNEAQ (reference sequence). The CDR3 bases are TGTCCCAGCAGCCCATGGACAGGGGGTACTTACGAGCAGTACTTC. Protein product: CPSSPWTGGTYEQYF.

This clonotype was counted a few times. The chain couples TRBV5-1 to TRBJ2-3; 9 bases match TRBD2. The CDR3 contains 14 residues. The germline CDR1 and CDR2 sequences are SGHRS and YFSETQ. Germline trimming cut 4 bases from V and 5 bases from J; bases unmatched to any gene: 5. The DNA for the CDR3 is TGCGCCAGCAGCATTAGCGGGGGTGGAGATACGCAGTATTTT. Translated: CASSISGGGDTQYF.

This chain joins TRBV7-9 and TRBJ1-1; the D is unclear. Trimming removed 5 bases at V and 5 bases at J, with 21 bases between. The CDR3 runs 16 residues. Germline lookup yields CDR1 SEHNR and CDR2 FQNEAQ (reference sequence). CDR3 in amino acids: CASSQSGGPWRTEAFF. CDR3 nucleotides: TGTGCCAGCAGCCAAAGTGGAGGACCCTGGAGGACTGAAGCTTTCTTT.

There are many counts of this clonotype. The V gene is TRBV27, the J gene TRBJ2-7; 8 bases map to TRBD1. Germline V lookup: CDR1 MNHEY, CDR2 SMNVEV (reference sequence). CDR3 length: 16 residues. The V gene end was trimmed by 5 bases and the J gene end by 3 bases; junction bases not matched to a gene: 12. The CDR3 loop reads CASSPWTGSKSYEQYF. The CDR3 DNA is TGTGCCAGCAGTCCTTGGACAGGGAGTAAAAGCTACGAGCAGTACTTC.

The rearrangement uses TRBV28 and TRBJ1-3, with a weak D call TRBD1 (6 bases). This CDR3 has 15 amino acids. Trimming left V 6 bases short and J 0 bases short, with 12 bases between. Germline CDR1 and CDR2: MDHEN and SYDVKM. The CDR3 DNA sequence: TGTGCCAGCAGACCTGACAGGAGCTCTGGAAACACCATATATTTT. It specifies CASRPDRSSGNTIYF.

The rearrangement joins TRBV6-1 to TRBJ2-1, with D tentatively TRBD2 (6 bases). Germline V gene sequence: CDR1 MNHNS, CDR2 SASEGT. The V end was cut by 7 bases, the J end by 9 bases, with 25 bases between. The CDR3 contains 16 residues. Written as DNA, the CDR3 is TGTGCCAGCATGGAATTCGGGAGTAACATCCGGGGTGAGCAGTTCTTC. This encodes CASMEFGSNIRGEQFF.

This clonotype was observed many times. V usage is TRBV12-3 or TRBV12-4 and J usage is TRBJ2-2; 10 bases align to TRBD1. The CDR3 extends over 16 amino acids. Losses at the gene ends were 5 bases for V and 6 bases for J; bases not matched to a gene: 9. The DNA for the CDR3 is TGTGCCAGCAGTCCGGGCCGGGACAGGGGTCCCGGGGAGCTGTTTTTT. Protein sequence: CASSPGRDRGPGELFF.

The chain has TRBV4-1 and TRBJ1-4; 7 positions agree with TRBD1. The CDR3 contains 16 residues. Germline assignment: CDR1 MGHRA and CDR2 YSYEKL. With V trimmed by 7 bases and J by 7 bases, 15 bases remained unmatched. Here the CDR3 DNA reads TGCGCCAGCAAAGGGTTGATAGGAAGGGGGCGTGAAAAACTGTTTTTT. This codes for CASKGLIGRGREKLFF.

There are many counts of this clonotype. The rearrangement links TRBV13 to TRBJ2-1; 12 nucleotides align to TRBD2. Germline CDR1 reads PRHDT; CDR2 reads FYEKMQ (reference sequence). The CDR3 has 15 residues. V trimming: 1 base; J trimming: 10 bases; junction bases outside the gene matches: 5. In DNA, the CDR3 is TGTGCCAGCAGCTTAGCTAGCGGGAGGGCCGTCGAGCAGTTCTTC. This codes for CASSLASGRAVEQFF.

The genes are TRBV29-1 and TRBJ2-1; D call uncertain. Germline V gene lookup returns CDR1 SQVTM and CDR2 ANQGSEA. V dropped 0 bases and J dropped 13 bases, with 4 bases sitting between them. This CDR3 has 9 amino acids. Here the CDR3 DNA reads TGCAGCGTTGAAGACCTCCAGTTCTTC. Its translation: CSVEDLQFF.

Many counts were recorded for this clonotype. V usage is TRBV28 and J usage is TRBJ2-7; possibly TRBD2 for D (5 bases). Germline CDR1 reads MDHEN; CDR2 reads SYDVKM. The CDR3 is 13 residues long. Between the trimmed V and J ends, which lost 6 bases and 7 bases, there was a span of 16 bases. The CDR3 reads CASSPPLPGEQYF. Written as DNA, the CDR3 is TGTGCCAGCAGCCCACCACTTCCGGGGGAGCAGTACTTC.